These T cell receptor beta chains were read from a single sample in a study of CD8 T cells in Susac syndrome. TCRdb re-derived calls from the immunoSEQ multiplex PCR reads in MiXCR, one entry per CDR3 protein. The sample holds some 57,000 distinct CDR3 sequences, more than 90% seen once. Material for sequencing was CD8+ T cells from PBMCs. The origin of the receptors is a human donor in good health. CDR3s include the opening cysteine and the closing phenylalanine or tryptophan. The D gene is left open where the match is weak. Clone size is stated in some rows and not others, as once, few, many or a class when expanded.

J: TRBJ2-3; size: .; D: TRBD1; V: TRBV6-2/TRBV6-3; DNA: TGTGCCAGCAGTCCGGACAGGGAGGACACAGATACGCAGTATTTT; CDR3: CASSPDREDTDTQYF
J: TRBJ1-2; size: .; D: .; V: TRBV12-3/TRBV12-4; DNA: TGTGCCAGCAGCCCCATACAAAACTATGGCTACACCTTC; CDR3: CASSPIQNYGYTF
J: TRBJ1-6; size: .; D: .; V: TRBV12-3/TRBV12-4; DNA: TGTGCCAGCAGTTCGGCGGACAGCTCCTATAATTCACCCCTCCACTTT; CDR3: CASSSADSSYNSPLHF
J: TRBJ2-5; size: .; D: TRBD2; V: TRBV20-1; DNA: TGCAGTGCTGATGGACTAGCGGGGAAAGAAGAGACCCAGTACTTC; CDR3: CSADGLAGKEETQYF
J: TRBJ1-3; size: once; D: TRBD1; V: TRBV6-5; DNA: TGTGCCAGCAGTTACGGCACAGGGGGGACTGGAAACACCATATATTTT; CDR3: CASSYGTGGTGNTIYF
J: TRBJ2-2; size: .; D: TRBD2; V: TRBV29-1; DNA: TGCAGCGCCCCGGGGGGACCCTTGAACACCGGGGAGCTGTTTTTT; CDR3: CSAPGGPLNTGELFF
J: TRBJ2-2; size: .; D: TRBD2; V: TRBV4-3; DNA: TGCGCCAGCAGCCAAGATACTAGCGGGGGGAATAGCGGGGAGCTGTTTTTT; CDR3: CASSQDTSGGNSGELFF
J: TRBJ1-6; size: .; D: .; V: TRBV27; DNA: TGTGCCAGCAGTTGGCGTCTCTATAATTCACCCCTCCACTTT; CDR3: CASSWRLYNSPLHF
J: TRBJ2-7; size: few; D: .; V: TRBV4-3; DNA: TGCGCCAGCAGCCAAGAAAGGCAGGGTGGAGAATCCTACGAGCAGTACTTC; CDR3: CASSQERQGGESYEQYF
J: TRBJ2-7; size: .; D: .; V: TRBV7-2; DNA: TGTGCCAGCAGCTTAAGTTTGCAAACGGACGAGCAGTACTTC; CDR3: CASSLSLQTDEQYF
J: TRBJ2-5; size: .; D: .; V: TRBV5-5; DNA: TGTTCCAGCAGCTTCATACCGGATAGGGTGATCCAAGAGACCCAGTACTTC; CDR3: CSSSFIPDRVIQETQYF
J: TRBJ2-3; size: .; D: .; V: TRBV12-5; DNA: TGTGCTAGTGGTTTGGTCGGCGGGAGCACAGATACGCAGTATTTT; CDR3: CASGLVGGSTDTQYF
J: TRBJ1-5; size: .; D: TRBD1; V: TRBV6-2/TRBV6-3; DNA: TGTGCCAGCAGCCGAGACAGGGACAATCAGCCCCAGCATTTT; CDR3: CASSRDRDNQPQHF
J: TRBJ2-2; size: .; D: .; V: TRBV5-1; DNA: TGCGCCAGCAGCTTTTACAGGGCGAACACCGGGGAGCTGTTTTTT; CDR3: CASSFYRANTGELFF
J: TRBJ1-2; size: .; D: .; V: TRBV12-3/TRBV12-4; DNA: TGTGCCAGCACCTCCGGTGTATGGGGCGGCTACACCTTC; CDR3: CASTSGVWGGYTF
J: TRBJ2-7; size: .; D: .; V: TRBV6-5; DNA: TGTGCCAGCAGTTACTGGGGAGGCGAGCAGTACTTC; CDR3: CASSYWGGEQYF
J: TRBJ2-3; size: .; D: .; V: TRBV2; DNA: TGTGCCAGCGCCCCAAGGCTCTCAGAGAGGGATACGCAGTATTTT; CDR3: CASAPRLSERDTQYF
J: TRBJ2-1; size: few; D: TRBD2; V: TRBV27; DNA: TGTGCCAGCAGTTTGGGGGGGAGCTCCTACAATGAGCAGTTCTTC; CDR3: CASSLGGSSYNEQFF
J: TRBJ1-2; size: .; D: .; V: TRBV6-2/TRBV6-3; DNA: TGTGCCAGCAGTTACTACCGGGACACAGACCTTGGCTACACCTTC; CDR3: CASSYYRDTDLGYTF
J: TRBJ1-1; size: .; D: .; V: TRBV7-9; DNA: TGTGCCAGCAGCCCGCCGGGGCCGGAGAGCACTGAAGCTTTCTTT; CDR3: CASSPPGPESTEAFF
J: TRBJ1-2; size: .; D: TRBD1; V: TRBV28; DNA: TGTGCCAGCAGTTTGCTTCAGGGGGATAACTATGGCTACACCTTC; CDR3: CASSLLQGDNYGYTF
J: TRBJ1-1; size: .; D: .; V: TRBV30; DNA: TGTGCCTGGAGTCACGGACAGAGCTTAGAAGCTTTCTTT; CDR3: CAWSHGQSLEAFF
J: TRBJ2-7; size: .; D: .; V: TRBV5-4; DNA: TGTGCCAGCAGCTTCAACACCAGGGTTAGCTCCTACGAGCAGTACTTC; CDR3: CASSFNTRVSSYEQYF
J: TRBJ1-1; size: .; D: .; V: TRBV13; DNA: TGTGCCAGCAGTTATAACGGCATGAACACTGAAGCTTTCTTT; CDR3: CASSYNGMNTEAFF
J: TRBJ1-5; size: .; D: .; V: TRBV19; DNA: TGTGCCAGTAAAAACAGGGAGGATCAGCCCCAGCATTTT; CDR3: CASKNREDQPQHF
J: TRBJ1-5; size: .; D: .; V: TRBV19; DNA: TGTGCCAGTAGTTTGGACGGAGAAACTTGGCCCCAGCATTTT; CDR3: CASSLDGETWPQHF
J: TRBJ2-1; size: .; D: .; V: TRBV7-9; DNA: TGTGCCAGCAGCTTAGAGACCGCGTACAATGAGCAGTTCTTC; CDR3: CASSLETAYNEQFF
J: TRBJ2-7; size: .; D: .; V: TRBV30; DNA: TGTGCCTGGACCTACCTCCAGGGGTACGAGCAGTACTTC; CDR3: CAWTYLQGYEQYF
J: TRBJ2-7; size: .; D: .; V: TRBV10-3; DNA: TGTGCCATCAGTGAGCCCCAGGGGAGCTTGGCCGGGCAGTACTTC; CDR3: CAISEPQGSLAGQYF
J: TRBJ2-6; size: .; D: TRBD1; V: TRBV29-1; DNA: TGCAGCGTTGCCGACAGGGGACACGTCCTGACTTTC; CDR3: CSVADRGHVLTF
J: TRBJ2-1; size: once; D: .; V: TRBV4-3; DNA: TGCGCCAGCAGCCAAGGATTGGTCGCGGGGCCTTACAATGAGCAGTTCTTC; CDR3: CASSQGLVAGPYNEQFF
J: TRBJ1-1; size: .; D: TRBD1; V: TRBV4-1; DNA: TGCGCCAGCAGCCAATTCGACAGGGGGAACACTGAAGCTTTCTTT; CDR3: CASSQFDRGNTEAFF
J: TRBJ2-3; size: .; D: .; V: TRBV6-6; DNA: TGTGCCAGCAGCCCAGTCATCGATACGCAGTATTTT; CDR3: CASSPVIDTQYF